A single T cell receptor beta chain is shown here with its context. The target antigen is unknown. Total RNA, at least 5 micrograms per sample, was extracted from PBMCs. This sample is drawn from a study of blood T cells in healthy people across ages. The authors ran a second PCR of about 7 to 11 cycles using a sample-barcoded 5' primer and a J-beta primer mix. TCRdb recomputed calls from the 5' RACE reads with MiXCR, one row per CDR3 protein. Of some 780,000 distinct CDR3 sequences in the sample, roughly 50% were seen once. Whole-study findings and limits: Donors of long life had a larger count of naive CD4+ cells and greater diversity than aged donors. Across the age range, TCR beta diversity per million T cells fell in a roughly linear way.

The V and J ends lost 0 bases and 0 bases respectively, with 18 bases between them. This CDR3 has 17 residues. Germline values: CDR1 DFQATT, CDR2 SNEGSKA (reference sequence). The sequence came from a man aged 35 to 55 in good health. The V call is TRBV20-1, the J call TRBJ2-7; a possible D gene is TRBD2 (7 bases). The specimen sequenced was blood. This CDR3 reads CSARDLLSAGASYEQYF. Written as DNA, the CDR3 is TGCAGTGCTAGAGATCTGTTGTCGGCGGGGGCCTCCTACGAGCAGTACTTC.